This T cell receptor (beta chain) was observed in a study of CD8 T cells in Susac syndrome. Negative magnetic isolation gave CD8+ and CD4+ cells; FACS enriched CD8+ TEMRA. The CDR3 extends over 15 amino acids. V was clipped by 1 base and J by 3 bases; unmatched bases: 5. Per germline, CDR1 LGHDT and CDR2 YNNKEL (reference sequence). RNA totalling roughly 0.45 to 1 ug underwent reverse transcription with random hexamers. Amplification of TCR beta CDR3 spanned 54 Vbeta and 13 Jbeta via immunoSEQ multiplex PCR. MiXCR was run by TCRdb on the immunoSEQ multiplex PCR reads, yielding one entry per CDR3 protein. The table lists around 170,000 distinct CDR3 sequences, 95% of them singletons.

The V call is TRBV3-1, the J call TRBJ1-1; TRBD1 matches at 7 bases. This TCR was recovered from a human donor with Susac syndrome. The sequenced sample was CD4+ T cells from PBMCs. The CDR3, as DNA: TGTGCCAGCAGCCAAGGCGCCCAGGGGGACACTGAAGCTTTCTTT. Its protein is CASSQGAQGDTEAFF.